The 24 T cell receptor beta chains below were found in one sample sequenced in a study of blood T cell repertoires in COVID-19. Assay used: immunoSEQ multiplex PCR; TCRdb lists only in-frame clones, some missing. In the table there are 200,000 to 250,000 clones, 84% of which are singletons. The sample was PBMCs or T cells enriched from blood (not recorded which). Source of these receptors: a man aged 60 to 69 who had recovered from COVID-19.

V and J are TRBV6-1 and TRBJ1-2, with D possibly matching TRBD1 (6 bases). Germline V CDR1 and CDR2: MNHNS, SASEGT. The CDR3 consists of 13 residues. The V and J ends lost 1 base and 13 bases respectively, with 16 bases between them. Here the CDR3 reads CASSEVRQVGLTF. In DNA form, the CDR3 reads TGTGCCAGCAGTGAAGTGCGACAGGTGGGGCTCACCTTC.

This clone came up once. V gene TRBV7-2 combines with J gene TRBJ2-1; TRBD2 matches 8 bases. V trimming: 5 bases; J trimming: 4 bases; junction bases outside the gene matches: 7. CDR3 length: 15 amino acids. Germline V gene sequence: CDR1 SGHTA, CDR2 FQGNSA. The CDR3 is CASSHGGGRYNEQFF. The CDR3 region has the DNA TGTGCCAGCAGCCACGGGGGCGGGAGGTACAATGAGCAGTTCTTC.

The chain links TRBV12-5 to TRBJ2-5; 8 bases map to TRBD2. Trimming removed 4 bases from V and 1 base from J; junction bases left unmatched: 8. CDR3 length equals 16 residues. CDR1 and CDR2 (germline): LGHNT, FRNRAP. CDR3 bases: TGTGCTAGTGGTTCATCTAAGCGGGGGCCCCAAGAGACCCAGTACTTC. Translation gives CASGSSKRGPQETQYF.

A word on this clone: Additional DNA sequences in this sample encode the identical CDR3. The genes are TRBV6-5 and TRBJ1-2; D may be TRBD1 (5 bases). V lost 5 bases and J lost 8, with 15 bases in between. Germline V lookup: CDR1 MNHEY, CDR2 SVGAGI. This CDR3 contains 13 residues. In DNA form, the CDR3 reads TGTGCCAGCAGTCGCGACAGTCGAAGGGGCTACACCTTC. This gives the protein CASSRDSRRGYTF.

The rearrangement joins TRBV6-2 or TRBV6-3 to TRBJ2-7; D gene uncertain. V gave up 6 bases and J gave up 0 bases, with 15 bases separating them. This CDR3 comprises 15 residues. CDR1 and CDR2 (germline): MNHEY, SVGEGT. The chain's CDR3 is CASSPRSLSSYEQYF. As DNA, the CDR3 is TGTGCCAGCAGCCCCCGGTCCTTGAGCTCCTACGAGCAGTACTTC.

For the CDR3, the DNA is TGCGCCAGCAGCCAAGTAGGCGTACAGGGGGCACCCCAGCATTTT. Its translation is CASSQVGVQGAPQHF. J is TRBJ1-5 and V is TRBV4-3; 9 nucleotides align to TRBD1. Germline V CDR1 and CDR2: LGHNA, YSLEER. V trimming: 1 base; J trimming: 10 bases; junction bases outside the gene matches: 8. The CDR3 consists of 15 residues.

The gene calls are TRBV5-6 and TRBJ1-1, with D possibly TRBD1 on 6 matching bases. This CDR3 is built from 15 residues. Germline V gives CDR1 SGHDT, CDR2 YYEEEE. Trimming cost V 2 bases and J 1 base, with 12 bases left between them. Here the CDR3 DNA reads TGTGCCAGCAGCTTCCGGGGGGGCGGGAACACTGAAGCTTTCTTT. It encodes CASSFRGGGNTEAFF. Drawing the rest from reference TRBV5-6 and TRBJ1-1, the complete variable domain is DAGVTQSPTHLIKTRGQQVTLRCSPKSGHDTVSWYQQALGQGPQFIFQYYEEEERQRGNFPDRFSGHQFPNYSSELNVNALLLGDSALYLCASSFRGGGNTEAFFGQGTRLTVV.

The rearrangement uses TRBV4-3 and TRBJ1-2; 9 bases match TRBD1. Germline V lookup: CDR1 LGHNA, CDR2 YSLEER. V dropped 6 bases and J dropped 1; count of bases not matched to a gene: 9. The CDR3 loop spans 16 amino acids. As DNA, the CDR3 is TGCGCCAGCAGTCCAAACAGGGGGCTCGGTAACTATGGCTACACCTTC. It specifies CASSPNRGLGNYGYTF.

The gene calls are TRBV15 and TRBJ2-2; TRBD1 matches at 11 bases. The germline CDR1 and CDR2 sequences are LNHNV and YYDKDF (reference sequence). Trimming at V came to 0 bases and at J to 3 bases, leaving 9 bases not matched to a gene. The length of the CDR3 is 19 residues. The CDR3 sequence is CATSRDPLWTGGDTGELFF. CDR3 in DNA: TGTGCCACCAGCAGAGATCCCCTCTGGACAGGGGGCGACACCGGGGAGCTGTTTTTT. The full variable domain, in which reference TRBV15 and TRBJ2-2 provide the parts outside the CDR3, is DAMVIQNPRYQVTQFGKPVTLSCSQTLNHNVMYWYQQKSSQAPKLLFHYYDKDFNNEADTPDNFQSRRPNTSFCFLDIRSPGLGDTAMYLCATSRDPLWTGGDTGELFFGEGSRLTVL.

This sequence joins TRBV5-1 and TRBJ2-3, with D uncertain. The CDR3 loop spans 13 amino acids. Trimming left V 1 base short and J 1 base short, with 4 bases between. Per germline, CDR1 SGHRS and CDR2 YFSETQ. The CDR3 DNA is TGCGCCAGCAGCTTGCCGGGCACAGATACGCAGTATTTT. Its translation: CASSLPGTDTQYF.

J is TRBJ1-1 and V is TRBV18; TRBD1 matches at 8 bases. The CDR3 has 12 amino acids. With V trimmed by 3 bases and J by 7 bases, 1 base remained unmatched. In germline, CDR1 is KGHSH, CDR2 LQKENI. CDR3 in amino acids: CASSPGQVEAFF. Written as DNA, the CDR3 is TGTGCCAGCTCACCGGGACAGGTTGAAGCTTTCTTT.

The chain joins TRBV5-6 to TRBJ1-6, with D tentatively TRBD1 (5 bases). The CDR3 loop spans 17 amino acids. Germline CDR1 is SGHDT and CDR2 is YYEEEE. The ends were cut back, 1 base at V and 4 bases at J, with 15 bases in the middle. The CDR3 bases are TGTGCCAGCAGCTTGTACGGACACCCCCTTTATAATTCACCCCTCCACTTT. Translated: CASSLYGHPLYNSPLHF.

CDR3 nucleotide sequence: TGCGCCAGCAGCTCCGGGACTAATCAAGAGACCCAGTACTTC. It yields the protein CASSSGTNQETQYF. The chain combines TRBV5-1 with TRBJ2-5, with 7 bases matching TRBD2. Losses at the gene ends were 3 bases for V and 2 bases for J; bases not matched to a gene: 4. This CDR3 has 14 amino acids. Germline CDR1 reads SGHRS; CDR2 reads YFSETQ.

The chain has TRBV9 and TRBJ1-1, with D maybe TRBD1 (5 bases). The CDR3 has 14 residues. In germline, CDR1 is SGDLS, CDR2 YYNGEE. V was shortened by 0 bases and J by 4 bases, with 10 bases between the two germline ends. The CDR3 loop is CASSVAPTGTEAFF. The CDR3 DNA is TGTGCCAGCAGCGTAGCCCCTACAGGCACTGAAGCTTTCTTT.

Comment on this clone: Compared with germline, one end of the junction differs, possibly owing to a read error. This chain links TRBV7-7 with TRBJ2-5; D is perhaps TRBD1 (5 bases). The CDR3 length is 15 residues. Germline assignment: CDR1 SSHAT and CDR2 FNYEAQ (reference sequence). The DNA for the CDR3 is TGTGCTAGCAGCTTATCCACAGGAGAATGGGAGACCCAGTACTTC. Translation gives CASSLSTGEWETQYF.

The chain combines TRBV7-8 with TRBJ1-5; D unclear. With 0 bases removed from V and 4 bases from J, the gap between germline ends came to 13 bases. The CDR3 consists of 16 residues. Germline V gives CDR1 SGHVS, CDR2 FQNEAQ. The CDR3 nucleotides read TGTGCCAGCAGCTTAGCGGGGAGGGTCATAAATCAGCCCCAGCATTTT. As protein: CASSLAGRVINQPQHF.

J is TRBJ1-2 and V is TRBV5-1; TRBD1 agrees at 10 bases. CDR3 length equals 13 residues. With V trimmed by 3 bases and J by 8 bases, 4 bases remained unmatched. Germline CDR1 is SGHRS and CDR2 is YFSETQ. CDR3 amino acids: CASSSGQGKGYTF. The CDR3, as DNA: TGCGCCAGCAGCTCGGGACAGGGGAAAGGCTACACCTTC.

The chain is built from TRBV6-5 and TRBJ1-3; D is uncertain. V was shortened by 5 bases and J by 2 bases, with 7 bases between the two germline ends. CDR3 length equals 13 residues. The germline V gene has CDR1 MNHEY and CDR2 SVGAGI. The CDR3 loop is CASSPEAGNTIYF. The CDR3 DNA is TGTGCCAGCAGTCCAGAGGCTGGAAACACCATATATTTT.

The chain employs TRBV6-4 and TRBJ2-2, with D possibly TRBD1 on 5 matching bases. The germline gives CDR1 MRHNA, CDR2 SNTAGT. The ends were cut back, 5 bases at V and 4 bases at J, with 14 bases in the middle. The CDR3 totals 15 residues. In DNA form, the CDR3 reads TGTGCCAGCAGTCCCCAGGGTGGTAGCACCGGGGAGCTGTTTTTT. This sequence encodes CASSPQGGSTGELFF.

This clone was seen only once. The J gene is TRBJ1-2, the V gene TRBV7-2; D gene unclear. The CDR3 consists of 16 residues. The germline CDR1 and CDR2 sequences are SGHTA and FQGNSA. V gave up 1 base and J gave up 5 bases, with 17 bases separating them. This CDR3 reads CASSLVGREEGYGYTF. CDR3 DNA sequence: TGTGCCAGCAGCTTAGTTGGTAGGGAGGAGGGATATGGCTACACCTTC.

The genes are TRBV27 and TRBJ2-2, with a weak D call TRBD2 (6 bases). The CDR3 has 12 amino acids. CDR1 is MNHEY and CDR2 is SMNVEV in the germline V gene (reference sequence). Trimming left V 5 bases short and J 7 bases short, with 8 bases between. This CDR3 is CASSGGSGELFF. The CDR3 DNA is TGTGCCAGCAGTGGGGGGAGCGGGGAGCTGTTTTTT.

The CDR3 region is CSVAVGAGVRTEAFF. In DNA form, the CDR3 reads TGCAGCGTTGCGGTGGGAGCAGGGGTTAGGACTGAAGCTTTCTTT. The chain recombines TRBV29-1 with TRBJ1-1; D is possibly TRBD1 (6 bases). The CDR3 loop spans 15 amino acids. CDR1 is SQVTM, CDR2 ANQGSEA, per germline. Deletions cut 4 bases from V and 5 bases from J, with 20 bases between.

CDR3 sequence reads: CASSVATTRYNEQFF. CDR3 nucleotides: TGTGCCAGCAGCGTAGCTACCACGAGGTACAATGAGCAGTTCTTC. J is TRBJ2-1 and V is TRBV9, with D uncertain. Trimming stripped 0 bases from V and 4 bases from J, with 11 bases between. Germline values: CDR1 SGDLS, CDR2 YYNGEE. The CDR3 length is 15 residues.

The gene calls are TRBV11-3 and TRBJ2-7; D is perhaps TRBD1 (6 bases). The V and J ends lost 5 bases and 3 bases respectively, with 17 bases between them. The CDR3 covers 15 residues. In germline, CDR1 is SGHNT, CDR2 YENEEA. The CDR3 nucleotides read TGTGCCAGCAGCCCGCAACAGGGACCCAACTACGAGCAGTACTTC. It encodes CASSPQQGPNYEQYF.